The source of this T cell receptor beta chain is a study of OX40 agonist ivuxolimab in advanced cancers. CDR3 length: 13 residues. V gave up 6 bases and J gave up 9 bases, with 18 bases separating them. From germline, CDR1 is MNHNS and CDR2 SASEGT. Of note for this clone: Its specificity is unknown.

Produced via immunoSEQ multiplex PCR; TCRdb's table is partial and in-frame only. The sample includes about 110,000 clones, 91% of them seen just once. Patients were ineligible given autoimmune disease history or systemic immunosuppression. Regarding the study as a whole: Patients who responded partially at 0.1-3.0 mg/kg showed clonal expansion ranking among the lowest. Certain nonresponders likewise exhibited a low normalized T-cell clonal expansion.

The genes are TRBV6-1 and TRBJ2-7; D gene uncertain. Sequenced material: CD4+ or CD8+ T cells sorted from blood, taken in a trial of the OX40 agonist ivuxolimab. The clonotype was recovered from an adult with an advanced solid tumor such as melanoma, head and neck, liver or kidney cancer. CDR3 sequence (DNA): TGTGCCAGCAGCCCTAACCCCTCAGCTAGGCAGTACTTC. Protein sequence: CASSPNPSARQYF.